This TCR beta chain was captured by sequencing in a study of blood T cell repertoires in COVID-19. Study information: COVID-19 samples, acute and convalescent, were from the United States, Italy and Spain. The analysed material was cDNA or gDNA that came from T cells, B-cell-depleted T cells, or PBMCs.

The CDR3 loop spans 14 amino acids. From germline, CDR1 is MNHEY and CDR2 SVGAGI. Trimming took 5 bases from V and 4 from J; bases not matched to a gene: 5. As originally analysed: Amplification from reference gene primers served as the basis for estimated nucleated cell counts. The assay was immunoSEQ multiplex PCR, and TCRdb's table has in-frame clones only and misses some. That table is the source of V, J and clone size, and D and trimming were worked out from the DNA. The sample has a few hundred thousand clones, over 75% seen once. V gene TRBV6-5 combines with J gene TRBJ1-2; 9 bases align to TRBD1. The sequencing sample was made of peripheral blood. This TCR came from a man over 45 with acute or convalescent COVID-19. In DNA, the CDR3 is TGTGCCAGCAGTCCAATGACAGGGGGCTATGGCTACACCTTC. Translating gives CASSPMTGGYGYTF.